This TCR beta chain was found in a study of T cell changes during pregnancy in multiple sclerosis. The table came from immunoSEQ multiplex PCR; TCRdb's copy has only in-frame clones and leaves some out. In the table there are over 55,000 clones, 85% to 95% of which are singletons. The length of the CDR3 is 13 residues. The germline CDR1 and CDR2 sequences are SNHLY and FYNNEI. V was clipped by 5 bases and J by 2 bases; unmatched bases: 2. The sample in question was peripheral blood, obtained after pregnancy. V gene TRBV2 combines with J gene TRBJ1-2; 7 nucleotides line up with TRBD1. This receptor was taken from a female donor with multiple sclerosis, enrolled in a pregnancy study. For the CDR3, the DNA is TGTGCCAGCAGTAGGGGACAGAACTATGGCTACACCTTC. Protein: CASSRGQNYGYTF.